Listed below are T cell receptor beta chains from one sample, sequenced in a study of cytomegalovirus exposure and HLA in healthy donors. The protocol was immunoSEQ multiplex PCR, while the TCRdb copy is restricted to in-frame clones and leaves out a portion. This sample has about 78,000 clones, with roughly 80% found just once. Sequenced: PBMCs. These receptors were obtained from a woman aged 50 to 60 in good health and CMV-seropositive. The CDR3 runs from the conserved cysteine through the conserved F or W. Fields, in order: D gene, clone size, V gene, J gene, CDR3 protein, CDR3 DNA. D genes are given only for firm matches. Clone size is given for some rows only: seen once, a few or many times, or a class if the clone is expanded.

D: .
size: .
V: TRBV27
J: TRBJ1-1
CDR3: CASSFQGPGAEAFF
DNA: TGTGCCAGCAGTTTTCAGGGTCCGGGCGCTGAAGCTTTCTTT

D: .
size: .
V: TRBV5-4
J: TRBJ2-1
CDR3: CASSPAGRGGSYNEQFF
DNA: TGTGCCAGCAGCCCGGCGGGGCGGGGTGGTTCCTACAATGAGCAGTTCTTC

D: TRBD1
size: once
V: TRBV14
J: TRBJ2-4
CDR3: CASSQGQGAGSKNIQYF
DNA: TGTGCCAGCAGCCAAGGACAGGGGGCTGGGAGCAAAAACATTCAGTACTTC

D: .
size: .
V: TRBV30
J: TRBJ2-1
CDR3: CASLSGLSSYNEQFF
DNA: TGTGCCTCGCTCTCGGGGTTAAGCTCCTACAATGAGCAGTTCTTC

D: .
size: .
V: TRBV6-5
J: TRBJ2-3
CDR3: CASSFRRFSHTDTQYF
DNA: TGTGCCAGCAGTTTCCGCAGGTTCTCACACACAGATACGCAGTATTTT

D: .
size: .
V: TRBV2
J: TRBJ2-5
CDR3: CASSGERGRRGTETQYF
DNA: TGTGCCAGCTCGGGGGAGAGGGGGCGCCGGGGAACAGAGACCCAGTACTTC

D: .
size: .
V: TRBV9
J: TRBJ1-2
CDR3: CASSVGGDYGYTF
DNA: TGTGCCAGCAGCGTAGGGGGGGACTATGGCTACACCTTC

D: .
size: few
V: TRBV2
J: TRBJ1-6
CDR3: CASSDGGAHSPLHF
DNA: TGTGCCAGCAGTGATGGGGGGGCGCATTCACCCCTCCACTTT

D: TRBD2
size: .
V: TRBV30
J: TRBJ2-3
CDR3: CAWSLTSGGPQYF
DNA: TGTGCCTGGAGTTTGACTAGCGGGGGGCCGCAGTATTTT

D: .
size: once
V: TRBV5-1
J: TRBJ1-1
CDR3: CASSLHPNTEAFF
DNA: TGCGCCAGCAGCTTACACCCGAACACTGAAGCTTTCTTT

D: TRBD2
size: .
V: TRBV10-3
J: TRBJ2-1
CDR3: CAVGTSGRWVNEQFF
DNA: TGTGCCGTGGGGACTAGCGGGAGGTGGGTCAATGAGCAGTTCTTC

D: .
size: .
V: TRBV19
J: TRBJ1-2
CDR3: CASSIGLLDGYTF
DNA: TGTGCCAGTAGTATTGGGCTCCTGGATGGCTACACCTTC

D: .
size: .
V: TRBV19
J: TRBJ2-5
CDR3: CASSPGQHQETQYF
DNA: TGTGCCAGTAGTCCTGGACAGCACCAAGAGACCCAGTACTTC

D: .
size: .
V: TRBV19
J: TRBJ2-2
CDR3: CALSGENTGELFF
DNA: TGTGCCCTGTCGGGGGAGAACACCGGGGAGCTGTTTTTT

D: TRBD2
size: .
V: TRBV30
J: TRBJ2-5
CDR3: CAWSTGLAGIETQYF
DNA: TGTGCCTGGAGTACGGGACTAGCGGGAATCGAGACCCAGTACTTC

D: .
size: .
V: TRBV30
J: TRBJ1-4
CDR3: CALTTGNEKLFF
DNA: TGTGCCTTAACTACAGGGAATGAAAAACTGTTTTTT

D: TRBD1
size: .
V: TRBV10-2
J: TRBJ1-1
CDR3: CASRGSGQGARNTEAFF
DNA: TGCGCCAGCAGAGGGTCGGGACAGGGGGCGCGGAACACTGAAGCTTTCTTT

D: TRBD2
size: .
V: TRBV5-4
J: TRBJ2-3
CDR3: CASSVGLAGGRGTDTQYF
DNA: TGTGCCAGCAGCGTTGGACTAGCGGGGGGGCGGGGCACAGATACGCAGTATTTT

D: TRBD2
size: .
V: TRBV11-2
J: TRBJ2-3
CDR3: CASSLKPGGPGLDTQYF
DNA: TGTGCCAGCAGCCTAAAGCCGGGAGGGCCGGGTTTGGATACGCAGTATTTT